The source of this T cell receptor (beta chain) is a study of blood T cell repertoires in COVID-19 (dated by TCRdb to 2020 to 2021). Context from the whole study: Collaborator samples came from the United States, Italy and Spain and covered acute and convalescent phases of COVID-19. The material from the prospective study consisted of cDNA or gDNA derived from T cells, B-cell-depleted T cells, or PBMCs. Deeply sampled blood TCRbeta repertoires from subjects exposed to, actively infected with, or recovered from COVID-19 were included in the dataset. The repertoires were released in a freely available public database intended as a resource for research on the immune response to SARS-CoV-2. The samples were drawn from the first 160 participants of the ongoing ImmuneRACE study and from 950 to 1,500 subjects provided by 6 global collaborators. The sample metadata nearly always contained a de-identified subject ID, COVID-19 status, age in years and sex. Where available, HLA class I and class II types were obtained from metadata supplied by the sample provider rather than from assay-based typing. General study outcomes and caveats: Clinical and demographic metadata were provided uncurated, with the amount varying by source and participant.

This clone was seen a single time. Its specific antigen is unknown. Base-call qualities are not available, and no considerably larger clone is one nucleotide away. Collaborating institutions collected whole blood in K2EDTA tubes following their own protocols. For TCRbeta analysis, collaborators shipped samples in one of three forms: frozen whole blood, isolated PBMCs, or DNA extracted from either of those sample types. The germline V gene specifies SGDLS as CDR1 and YYNGEE as CDR2. Cut back by 4 bases and 3 bases, the V and J ends lie 10 bases apart. The CDR3 spans 13 residues, from the cysteine through the phenylalanine. Only CDR3 DNA remains: 39 bases, in frame from the first base. TCRbeta CDR3 regions were amplified from genomic DNA using the immunoSEQ Assay, a bias-controlled multiplex PCR. As for how the authors treated the data: Nucleated cell counts per sample were estimated from amplification of reference gene primers within the assay. To quantify the absolute abundance of each unique TCRbeta CDR3 rearrangement, sequence reads were collapsed and filtered. For each sample, productive Simpson clonality was calculated as the square root of Simpson's diversity index over productive rearrangements. TCRdb stores this immuneACCESS table with in-frame sequences only. Part of the clones is absent; in the studies checked, under half of the shortfall reflects unresolved V genes, and no reason is known for the rest. From that table come the V and J calls and clone size; the DNA was used to work out D and trimming. This sample gives about 170,000 clones in total; roughly 82% of them show up just once. Of the sample, about 8.4% is held by the ten largest clones.

The V and J segments used are TRBV9 and TRBJ1-1; the D gene cannot be named for sure. Material for sequencing was peripheral blood. This receptor was obtained from a woman aged 70-85 years with acute or convalescent COVID-19. DNA sequence: TGTGCCAGCAGCCAAATTTTCCACACTGAAGCTTTCTTT. It codes for CASSQIFHTEAFF.